These 14 T cell receptor beta chains were all obtained from the same sample, sequenced in a study of blood T cell repertoires in COVID-19. The protocol was immunoSEQ multiplex PCR, while the TCRdb copy is restricted to in-frame clones and leaves out a portion. The sample holds about 33,000 clones, approximately 85% seen once. The sequencing sample was made of peripheral blood. These receptors all come from a human donor in a cohort sampled during active COVID-19.

In this sample, this clone turned up once. The genes are TRBV5-1 and TRBJ1-1, with 10 positions matching TRBD1. Unmatched junction bases numbered 11, after V lost 2 bases and J lost 4 bases. CDR1 and CDR2 from the germline V gene are SGHRS and YFSETQ. The CDR3 sequence is 17 residues long. This CDR3 reads CASSFSRTGGQITEAFF. CDR3 nucleotides: TGCGCCAGCAGCTTTTCAAGGACAGGGGGTCAAATCACTGAAGCTTTCTTT.

This clone showed up just once. The rearrangement joins TRBV19 to TRBJ2-1, with D tentatively TRBD2 (5 bases). Looked up from germline, CDR1 is LNHDA and CDR2 is SQIVND (reference sequence). This CDR3 is 15 amino acids long. Between the trimmed V and J ends, which lost 8 bases and 1 base, there was a span of 15 bases. CDR3 nucleotide sequence: TGTGCCAGTTCCTTTACCGGAGGTTCCTACAATGAGCAGTTCTTC. Its protein product is CASSFTGGSYNEQFF.

This chain connects TRBV2 to TRBJ1-1, with a possible D match to TRBD1 (6 bases). Per germline, CDR1 SNHLY and CDR2 FYNNEI. Trimming shortened V by 6 bases and J by 0 bases, and 14 bases separated the two germline ends. This CDR3 is 15 amino acids long. This CDR3 reads CASSLYRAMNTEAFF. The CDR3 nucleotides are TGTGCCAGCAGCCTATACAGGGCAATGAACACTGAAGCTTTCTTT.

The chain joins TRBV5-1 to TRBJ2-2; perhaps TRBD2 as D (6 bases). V was trimmed by 4 bases and J by 2 bases, leaving 12 bases between them. Germline V gene lookup returns CDR1 SGHRS and CDR2 YFSETQ. There are 15 residues in the CDR3. The CDR3 protein is CASSGGTVNTGELFF. CDR3 nucleotides: TGCGCCAGCAGCGGCGGGACGGTTAACACCGGGGAGCTGTTTTTT.

The chain has TRBV7-6 and TRBJ2-7, with 8 bases identical to TRBD1. CDR1 is SGHVS and CDR2 is FNYEAQ in the germline V gene. The CDR3 has 15 residues. V lost 4 bases and J lost 3; bases outside the gene matches: 8. The CDR3 loop reads CASSYGQGIDYEQYF. DNA for the CDR3: TGTGCCAGCAGCTACGGACAGGGTATTGACTACGAGCAGTACTTC.

This chain joins TRBV6-5 and TRBJ2-3, with D possibly TRBD2 on 5 matching bases. Trimming removed 6 bases from V and 0 bases from J, with 13 bases in between. The germline V gene encodes CDR1 MNHEY and CDR2 SVGAGI. There are 15 residues in the CDR3. The CDR3 spells CASRPFRGSTDTQYF. In DNA, the CDR3 is TGTGCCAGCAGGCCCTTTCGGGGAAGCACAGATACGCAGTATTTT.

The chain recombines TRBV6-1 with TRBJ2-2; D might be TRBD1 (5 bases). V gave up 2 bases and J gave up 10 bases, with 14 bases separating them. This CDR3 comprises 14 residues. Germline assignment: CDR1 MNHNS and CDR2 SASEGT. The CDR3 loop is CASSEKGSTAELFF. Here the CDR3 DNA reads TGTGCCAGCAGTGAAAAGGGGTCGACGGCGGAGCTGTTTTTT.

The chain joins TRBV24-1 to TRBJ2-5; 10 bases map to TRBD2. After removal of 3 bases from V and 3 bases from J, the junction contained 9 bases not matched to a gene. Germline CDR1 reads KGHDR; CDR2 reads SFDVKD. The CDR3 contains 17 residues. The CDR3: CATSDGLAELEEETQYF. CDR3 nucleotides: TGTGCCACCAGTGATGGACTAGCGGAGTTGGAAGAAGAGACCCAGTACTTC.

This chain uses TRBV6-2 or TRBV6-3 with TRBJ1-1; 8 positions agree with TRBD1. Per germline, CDR1 MNHEY and CDR2 SVGEGT. Trimming at V came to 0 bases and at J to 0 bases, leaving 6 bases not matched to a gene. This CDR3 spans 17 amino acids. The CDR3 DNA follows: TGTGCCAGCAGTTACTCGACAGGGGCTTTATTGAACACTGAAGCTTTCTTT. This encodes CASSYSTGALLNTEAFF.

V is TRBV6-6 and J is TRBJ2-7, with D maybe TRBD1 (6 bases). V gave up 2 bases and J gave up 1 base, with 12 bases separating them. Germline V gives CDR1 MNHNY, CDR2 SVGAGI (reference sequence). The CDR3 has 15 amino acids. The CDR3 sequence is CASSYDGQLSYEQYF. In DNA form, the CDR3 reads TGTGCCAGCAGTTACGATGGACAGCTTTCCTACGAGCAGTACTTC.

This rearrangement joins TRBV30 to TRBJ1-1; no clear D gene. The CDR3 length is 13 residues. V was cut by 3 bases and J by 2 bases, with 10 bases left in between. CDR1 and CDR2 (germline): GTSNPN, SVGIG (reference sequence). In DNA form, the CDR3 reads TGTGCCTGGAGCCAGGACTTCAACACTGAAGCTTTCTTT. This codes for CAWSQDFNTEAFF.

V is TRBV6-2 or TRBV6-3 and J is TRBJ2-5; D not certain. The CDR3 has 12 residues. V shed 2 bases and J shed 7 bases, with 8 bases lying between them. Germline V gives CDR1 MNHEY, CDR2 SVGEGT. The CDR3 is CASSYLPRTQYF. CDR3 nucleotide sequence: TGTGCCAGCAGTTACCTGCCGAGGACCCAGTACTTC.

This clone was recorded once. J is TRBJ2-2 and V is TRBV7-9; 9 bases map to TRBD2. Germline CDR1 SEHNR, CDR2 FQNEAQ (reference sequence). V was clipped by 4 bases and J by 5 bases; unmatched bases: 5. The CDR3 extends over 15 amino acids. In nucleotides, the CDR3 is TGTGCCAGCAGCTCCGGACTAGCGCCGACCGGGGAGCTGTTTTTT. It translates to CASSSGLAPTGELFF.

V usage is TRBV7-2 and J usage is TRBJ2-3, with D possibly being TRBD2 (6 bases). The CDR3 loop spans 15 amino acids. V lost 1 base to trimming and J lost 7 bases, with 15 bases between them. CDR1 is SGHTA, CDR2 FQGNSA, per germline. CDR3 coding DNA: TGTGCCAGCAGCTTAGATGTCGGGGGAGCGAATACGCAGTATTTT. This translates into CASSLDVGGANTQYF. Variable domain in full (rest from reference TRBV7-2 and TRBJ2-3): GAGVSQSPSNKVTEKGKDVELRCDPISGHTALYWYRQSLGQGLEFLIYFQGNSAPDKSGLPSDRFSAERTGGSVSTLTIQRTQQEDSAVYLCASSLDVGGANTQYFGPGTRLTVL.